This is a list of T cell receptor beta chains from one sample in a study of neurological immune-mediated disorders. One entry per CDR3 protein, called by TCRdb with MiXCR from the 5' RACE reads. Of 55,000 to 75,000 distinct CDR3 sequences in the sample, over 9.5% were seen once. Sequencing was carried out using PBMCs. Receptors were obtained from a woman aged 60-75 years with HTLV-1-associated myelopathy (HAM/TSP). Both conserved end residues are part of each CDR3. A D gene is named only where the DNA matches it firmly. Clone size is stated in some rows and not others, as once, few, many or a class when expanded.

J gene | V gene | D gene | clone size | CDR3 protein | CDR3 DNA
TRBJ2-7 | TRBV5-5 | TRBD1 | many | CASSLRDRTPEQYF | TGTGCCAGCAGTCTCCGGGACAGGACCCCCGAGCAGTACTTC
TRBJ2-1 | TRBV7-2 | TRBD2 | many | CAERTSGYNEQFF | TGTGCCGAAAGGACTAGCGGTTACAATGAGCAGTTCTTC
TRBJ1-5 | TRBV19 | TRBD1 | NA | CASSMGQASQPQHF | TGTGCCAGTAGTATGGGACAGGCAAGTCAGCCCCAGCATTTT
TRBJ1-2 | TRBV5-1 | TRBD1 | many | CASSSDRGATNYGYTF | TGCGCCAGCAGCTCGGACAGGGGCGCAACTAACTATGGCTACACCTTC
TRBJ2-6 | TRBV18 | TRBD2 | NA | CASSPAGGGFGANVLTF | TGTGCCAGCTCACCGGCAGGCGGGGGATTTGGGGCCAACGTCCTGACTTTC
TRBJ2-1 | TRBV5-1 | NA | NA | CASSSGGQYNEQFF | TGCGCCAGCAGCAGCGGGGGACAGTACAATGAGCAGTTCTTC
TRBJ1-2 | TRBV6-5 | NA | many | CATGTDYGYTF | TGTGCCACCGGGACCGACTATGGCTACACCTTC
TRBJ1-2 | TRBV5-1 | TRBD1 | many | CASTPGQGNYGYTF | TGCGCCAGCACCCCGGGACAGGGTAACTATGGCTACACCTTC
TRBJ1-5 | TRBV6-6 | TRBD1 | many | CASSGQGAGQPQHF | TGTGCCAGCAGTGGACAGGGGGCGGGGCAGCCCCAGCATTTT
TRBJ2-1 | TRBV29-1 | NA | many | CSVEDLGQNEQFF | TGCAGCGTTGAAGATCTGGGTCAAAATGAGCAGTTCTTC
TRBJ2-7 | TRBV6-6 | TRBD2 | many | CASSSPWEGNSEQYF | TGTGCCAGCAGTTCCCCATGGGAGGGTAATTCCGAGCAGTACTTC
TRBJ2-3 | TRBV7-6 | TRBD2 | many | CASSSLLAGGPFAQYF | TGTGCCAGCAGCTCACTGTTAGCGGGAGGTCCTTTTGCGCAGTATTTT
TRBJ2-3 | TRBV9 | TRBD2 | many | CASSPSGYSTDTQYF | TGTGCCAGCAGCCCTAGCGGATATAGCACAGATACGCAGTATTTT
TRBJ1-3 | TRBV24-1 | NA | many | CATSDPSKQLTSSGNTIYF | TGTGCCACCAGTGATCCATCCAAACAACTTACGAGCTCTGGAAACACCATATATTTT
TRBJ1-1 | TRBV5-1 | NA | NA | CASTEGRGTEAFF | TGCGCCAGCACGGAGGGCAGGGGCACTGAAGCTTTCTTT
TRBJ2-1 | TRBV7-6 | NA | many | CASSSGTPGSSEQFF | TGTGCCAGCAGCTCGGGGACTCCGGGGTCGAGTGAGCAGTTCTTC
TRBJ2-1 | TRBV10-3 | TRBD2 | many | CAISDGLAGVGEGVDEQFF | TGTGCCATCAGTGACGGACTAGCGGGGGTGGGGGAGGGCGTAGATGAGCAGTTCTTC
TRBJ2-1 | TRBV7-7 | TRBD2 | many | CASSSPPGLAGEAYNEQFF | TGTGCCAGCAGCTCCCCTCCGGGACTAGCGGGAGAGGCCTACAATGAGCAGTTCTTC
TRBJ1-1 | TRBV20-1 | TRBD1 | many | CSAREGGHTEAFF | TGCAGTGCTAGAGAAGGGGGCCACACTGAAGCTTTCTTT
TRBJ2-5 | TRBV20-1 | NA | many | CSAPGQGGETQYF | TGCAGTGCACCCGGACAAGGAGGAGAGACCCAGTACTTC
TRBJ1-5 | TRBV11-2 | NA | many | CASSLGGVGQHF | TGTGCCAGCAGCTTAGGAGGCGTGGGACAGCATTTT
TRBJ2-5 | TRBV14 | TRBD1 | many | CASSHGQGSQTQYF | TGTGCCAGCAGCCATGGACAGGGTTCGCAGACCCAGTACTTC
TRBJ1-3 | TRBV27 | NA | many | CASETDPGGNTIYF | TGTGCCAGCGAGACGGATCCCGGTGGAAACACCATATATTTT
TRBJ2-5 | TRBV25-1 | TRBD2 | many | CASSEYAGTGGLQETQYF | TGTGCCAGCAGTGAATATGCGGGAACGGGAGGGCTCCAAGAGACCCAGTACTTC
TRBJ2-7 | TRBV5-6 | TRBD1 | many | CASSFRGQVKISEQYF | TGTGCCAGCAGCTTCCGGGGACAGGTTAAGATCTCCGAGCAGTACTTC
TRBJ2-7 | TRBV6-5 | TRBD2 | few | CASIPLAGGPDEQYF | TGTGCCAGCATCCCCTTAGCGGGAGGGCCGGACGAGCAGTACTTC
TRBJ1-6 | TRBV6-5 | TRBD1 | many | CASSQTRQGRSSSYNSPLHF | TGTGCCAGCAGTCAAACTCGACAGGGGAGGTCAAGCTCCTATAATTCACCCCTCCACTTT
TRBJ2-3 | TRBV27 | NA | many | CASSLSAGSDTQYF | TGTGCCAGCAGTTTATCGGCAGGGTCAGATACGCAGTATTTT
TRBJ2-7 | TRBV20-1 | NA | many | CSARQRGLHYEQYF | TGCAGTGCTCGCCAGAGGGGACTGCACTACGAGCAGTACTTC
TRBJ1-1 | TRBV5-1 | NA | many | CASSLGTIPSDTEAFF | TGCGCCAGCAGCTTGGGCACCATACCATCGGACACTGAAGCTTTCTTT
TRBJ2-7 | TRBV5-1 | NA | many | CASSFMSGEVFYEQYF | TGCGCCAGCAGCTTTATGTCAGGGGAGGTATTCTACGAGCAGTACTTC
TRBJ2-3 | TRBV9 | NA | NA | CASSPNTDTQYF | TGTGCCAGCAGCCCTAACACAGATACGCAGTATTTT
TRBJ2-2 | TRBV13 | TRBD2 | many | CASSLALGLALNTGELFF | TGTGCCAGCAGCCTAGCATTGGGACTAGCCTTGAACACCGGGGAGCTGTTTTTT
TRBJ2-2 | TRBV7-3 | NA | NA | CASSQEASANTGELFF | TGTGCCAGCAGTCAAGAGGCATCCGCGAACACCGGGGAGCTGTTTTTT
TRBJ2-4 | TRBV6-6 | NA | many | CASSYSKGGGPNF | TGTGCCAGCAGTTACTCGAAGGGAGGGGGACCGAACTTC
TRBJ2-3 | TRBV20-1 | NA | NA | CSANPSGVGTETQYF | TGCAGTGCTAACCCCTCTGGGGTCGGAACAGAAACGCAGTATTTT
TRBJ2-1 | TRBV29-1 | NA | many | CSANRGYNEQFF | TGCAGCGCGAATAGGGGGTATAATGAGCAGTTCTTC
TRBJ1-1 | TRBV10-3 | NA | many | CAIRETGNEAFF | TGTGCCATCAGGGAGACAGGAAATGAAGCTTTCTTT
TRBJ2-7 | TRBV6-2/TRBV6-3 | NA | many | CASSGGIEQYF | TGTGCCAGCAGTGGGGGAATCGAGCAGTACTTC
TRBJ2-7 | TRBV12-3/TRBV12-4 | TRBD2 | many | CASSLQAGGPYEQYF | TGTGCCAGCAGTTTACAAGCGGGAGGGCCCTACGAGCAGTACTTC